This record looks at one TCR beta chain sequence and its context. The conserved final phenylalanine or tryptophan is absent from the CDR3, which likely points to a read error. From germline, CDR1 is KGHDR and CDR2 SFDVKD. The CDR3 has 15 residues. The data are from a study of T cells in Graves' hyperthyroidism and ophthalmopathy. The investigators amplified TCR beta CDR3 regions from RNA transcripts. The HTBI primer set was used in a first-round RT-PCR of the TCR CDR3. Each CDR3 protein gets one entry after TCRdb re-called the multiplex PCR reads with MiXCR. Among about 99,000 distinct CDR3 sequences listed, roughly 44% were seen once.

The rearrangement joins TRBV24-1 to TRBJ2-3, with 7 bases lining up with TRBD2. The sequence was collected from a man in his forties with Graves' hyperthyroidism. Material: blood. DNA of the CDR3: TGTGCCAGCTCACCGTTAGTAGCGGGCACCGATACGCAGTATCTT. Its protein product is CASSPLVAGTDTQYL.